This TCR beta chain comes out of a study of blood T cell repertoires in COVID-19. Authors' processing steps: Amplifying reference gene primers gave estimates of nucleated cell counts. Only in-frame clones appear in the TCRdb table, and some are missing; sequencing was by immunoSEQ multiplex PCR. The V and J calls and the clone size are those of that table, but D and trimming were determined from the DNA. The top ten clones hold roughly 1.2% of a sample with approximately 360,000 clones, roughly 90% of them seen once. The CDR3 runs to 13 residues. CDR1 MNHNY and CDR2 SVGAGI come from the germline V gene (reference sequence). Trimming took 6 bases from V and 6 from J; bases not matched to a gene: 3.

The gene calls are TRBV6-6 and TRBJ2-2; 8 bases fit TRBD2. What was sequenced was peripheral blood. The clonotype comes from a man between 40 and 49 years old with acute or convalescent COVID-19. Here the CDR3 DNA reads TGTGCCAGCAGATCGGGGGGGGCCGGGGAGCTGTTTTTT. It specifies CASRSGGAGELFF.